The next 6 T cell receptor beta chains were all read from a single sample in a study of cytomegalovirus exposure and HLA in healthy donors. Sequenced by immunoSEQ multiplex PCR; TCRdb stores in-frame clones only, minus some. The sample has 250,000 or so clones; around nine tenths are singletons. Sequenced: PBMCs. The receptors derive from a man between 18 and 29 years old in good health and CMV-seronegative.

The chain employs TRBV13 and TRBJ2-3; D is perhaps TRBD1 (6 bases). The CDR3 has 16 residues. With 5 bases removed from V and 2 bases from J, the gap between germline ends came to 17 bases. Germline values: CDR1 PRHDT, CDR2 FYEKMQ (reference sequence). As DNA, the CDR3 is TGTGCCAGCAGCCTAACTGCGGACAGCAACACAGATACGCAGTATTTT. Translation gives CASSLTADSNTDTQYF.

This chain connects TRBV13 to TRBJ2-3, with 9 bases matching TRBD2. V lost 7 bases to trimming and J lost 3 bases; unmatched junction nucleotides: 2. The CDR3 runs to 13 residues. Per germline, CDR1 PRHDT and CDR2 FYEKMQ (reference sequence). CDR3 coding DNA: TGTGCCAGCACGCTAGCGGGGACAGATACGCAGTATTTT. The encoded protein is CASTLAGTDTQYF.

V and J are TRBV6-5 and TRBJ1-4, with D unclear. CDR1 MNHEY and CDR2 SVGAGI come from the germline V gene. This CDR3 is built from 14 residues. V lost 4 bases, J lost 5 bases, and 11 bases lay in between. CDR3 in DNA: TGTGCCAGCAGTTGGGCCCCCCTCAATGAAAAACTGTTTTTT. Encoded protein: CASSWAPLNEKLFF.

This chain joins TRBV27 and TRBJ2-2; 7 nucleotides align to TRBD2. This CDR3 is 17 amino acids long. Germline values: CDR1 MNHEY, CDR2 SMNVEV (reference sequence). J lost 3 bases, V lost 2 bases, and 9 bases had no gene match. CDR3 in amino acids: CASSLNGWGGYTGELFF. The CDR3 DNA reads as TGTGCCAGCAGTTTAAACGGCTGGGGGGGTTACACCGGGGAGCTGTTTTTT.

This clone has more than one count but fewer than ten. For the CDR3, the DNA is TGCGCCAGCAGCCAAGACAGGGGGCTCGGTCAGCCCCAGCATTTT. Amino acid sequence: CASSQDRGLGQPQHF. The J gene is TRBJ1-5, the V gene TRBV4-1; 8 positions agree with TRBD1. This CDR3 spans 15 amino acids. From germline, CDR1 is MGHRA and CDR2 YSYEKL. V was clipped by 0 bases and J by 6 bases; unmatched bases: 4.

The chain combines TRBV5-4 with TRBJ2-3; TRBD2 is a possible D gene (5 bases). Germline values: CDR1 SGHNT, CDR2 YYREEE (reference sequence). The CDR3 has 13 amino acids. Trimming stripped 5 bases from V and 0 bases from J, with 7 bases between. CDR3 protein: CASSGGSTDTQYF. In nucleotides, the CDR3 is TGTGCCAGCAGTGGCGGGAGCACAGATACGCAGTATTTT. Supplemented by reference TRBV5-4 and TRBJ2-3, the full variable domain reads ETGVTQSPTHLIKTRGQQVTLRCSSQSGHNTVSWYQQALGQGPQFIFQYYREEENGRGNFPPRFSGLQFPNYSSELNVNALELDDSALYLCASSGGSTDTQYFGPGTRLTVL.